This is a list of T cell receptor beta chains from one sample in a study of cytomegalovirus exposure and HLA in healthy donors. Generated by immunoSEQ multiplex PCR, the TCRdb table keeps only in-frame clones and is missing some. Among fewer than 250,000 clones listed, roughly 82% were seen once. Sequenced input: PBMCs. Every receptor here comes from a man between 40 and 49 years old in good health and CMV-seropositive. The CDR3 runs from the conserved cysteine through the conserved F or W. A D gene is named only where the DNA matches it firmly. Clone sizes are given selectively: once, few, many, or a class where the clone is expanded.

D gene,clone size,V gene,J gene,CDR3 protein,CDR3 DNA
.,.,TRBV5-4,TRBJ2-3,CASSLGRGAVRTDTQYF,TGTGCCAGCAGCTTGGGACGGGGGGCTGTAAGGACAGATACGCAGTATTTT
TRBD2,.,TRBV7-6,TRBJ2-7,CASSLKGAGTSGSYEQYF,TGTGCCAGCAGCTTAAAGGGGGCCGGGACTAGCGGGAGTTACGAGCAGTACTTC
.,.,TRBV4-1,TRBJ2-7,CASSQDSQGSYEQYF,TGCGCCAGCAGCCAAGATTCTCAGGGGAGTTACGAGCAGTACTTC
TRBD2,.,TRBV4-1,TRBJ2-1,CASSQDGILAGGNEQFF,TGCGCCAGCAGCCAAGATGGGATCCTAGCGGGAGGTAATGAGCAGTTCTTC
.,.,TRBV7-9,TRBJ2-1,CASSLGSGLYEQFF,TGTGCCAGCAGCCTCGGTTCGGGACTTTATGAGCAGTTCTTC
TRBD1,.,TRBV30,TRBJ1-2,CAWRKQGATNYGYTF,TGTGCCTGGAGGAAACAGGGGGCAACTAACTATGGCTACACCTTC
.,.,TRBV25-1,TRBJ2-4,CASSESGNAKNIQYF,TGTGCCAGCAGTGAGTCAGGGAATGCCAAAAACATTCAGTACTTC
.,few,TRBV18,TRBJ1-1,CASSPDRTEAFF,TGTGCCAGCTCACCGGACAGAACTGAAGCTTTCTTT
TRBD1,.,TRBV28,TRBJ1-4,CASSSPSAGGDEKLFF,TGTGCCAGCAGCTCTCCCTCGGCAGGGGGCGATGAAAAACTGTTTTTT
TRBD1,few,TRBV6-5,TRBJ1-2,CASSYSTGGINYGYTF,TGTGCCAGCAGTTACTCCACAGGGGGGATAAACTATGGCTACACCTTC
.,.,TRBV6-5,TRBJ2-1,CASSSRLEQFF,TGTGCCAGCAGTTCCCGACTGGAGCAGTTCTTC
.,.,TRBV5-4,TRBJ1-1,CASSNNRATNTEAFF,TGTGCCAGCAGCAACAACAGGGCTACGAACACTGAAGCTTTCTTT
TRBD2,few,TRBV6-6,TRBJ2-7,CASSSRTSGSVWEQYF,TGTGCCAGCAGTTCCCGGACTAGCGGGAGTGTTTGGGAGCAGTACTTC
TRBD1,.,TRBV10-3,TRBJ1-5,CAIRGGPNQPQHF,TGTGCCATCAGAGGGGGCCCCAATCAGCCCCAGCATTTT
.,.,TRBV11-2,TRBJ2-6,CASSYLGGRSGANVLTF,TGTGCCAGCAGCTATCTGGGGGGGCGGTCTGGGGCCAACGTCCTGACTTTC
.,.,TRBV5-1,TRBJ1-3,CASSVGSSGNTIYF,TGCGCCAGCAGCGTCGGTAGCTCTGGAAACACCATATATTTT
.,.,TRBV27,TRBJ1-1,CASGSRELIAFF,TGTGCCAGCGGCTCGAGGGAACTCATAGCTTTCTTT
.,.,TRBV19,TRBJ1-2,CASSWAAVDGYTF,TGTGCCAGTAGTTGGGCAGCTGTGGATGGCTACACCTTC
TRBD2,.,TRBV27,TRBJ2-3,CASRRGTSGLRDTQYF,TGTGCCAGCAGGAGGGGGACTAGCGGACTAAGAGATACGCAGTATTTT
TRBD1,.,TRBV19,TRBJ2-5,CASSANRGRGQETQYF,TGTGCCAGTAGTGCTAACAGGGGGCGAGGGCAAGAGACCCAGTACTTC
.,once,TRBV25-1,TRBJ2-2,CASSALRELFF,TGTGCCAGCAGTGCCCTCCGGGAGCTGTTTTTT
TRBD1,.,TRBV11-2,TRBJ2-1,CAVERGDRGNEQFF,TGTGCCGTCGAAAGGGGAGACAGGGGGAATGAGCAGTTCTTC